One sample yielded the 8 T cell receptor beta chains listed below, sequenced in a study of T cells expressing NK-cell markers. Reprocessing the 5' RACE reads, TCRdb reports a single entry for every CDR3 protein and omits DNA. Here the sample table reports about 550,000 distinct CDR3 sequences. Sequenced material: blood T cells: a sorted CD56 or NKG2C T cell subset, CD4+ or CD8+ T cells, or bulk PBMC T cells (not recorded which). The receptors were gathered from a man between 18 and 29 years old in good health.

The rearrangement joins TRBV7-9 to TRBJ2-2; the D call of TRBD1 rests on TCRdb alone, since no DNA is present to check it. Germline values: CDR1 SEHNR, CDR2 FQNEAQ (reference sequence). This CDR3 comprises 15 residues. This chain's CDR3 is CASSGGTGITGELFF.

J is TRBJ2-3 and V is TRBV3-1; TCRdb picks TRBD1, but there is no DNA to check that call. CDR1 and CDR2 (germline): LGHDT, YNNKEL (reference sequence). This CDR3 is 14 amino acids long. CDR3 sequence: CASSQEQPPDTQYF.

The chain is built from TRBV10-3 and TRBJ2-3; as DNA is missing, the TRBD2 call by TCRdb cannot be tested. This CDR3 comprises 17 residues. Germline V gives CDR1 ENHRY, CDR2 SYGVKD. The CDR3 sequence: CAIGARLGGKVADTQYF.

The V call is TRBV24-1, the J call TRBJ2-1; TCRdb picks TRBD1, but there is no DNA to check that call. CDR3 length: 16 amino acids. The V gene's germline CDR1 is KGHDR and CDR2 SFDVKD. The CDR3 here is CATSESGTQIWDEQFF.

The chain couples TRBV6-1 to TRBJ2-1; TCRdb's D call of TRBD2 is untestable without DNA. Germline V gene data show CDR1 as MNHNS and CDR2 as SASEGT. The CDR3 contains 19 residues. The CDR3 protein is CASSEVGTSDRYSYNEQFF.

V and J are TRBV5-1 and TRBJ1-1. The length of the CDR3 is 14 residues. Germline loops: CDR1 SGHRS, CDR2 YFSETQ. The CDR3 loop is CASSLAGRNTEAFF.

This CDR3 is CASSEFKGGWNEQFF. The V call is TRBV25-1, the J call TRBJ2-1; as DNA is missing, the TRBD1 call by TCRdb cannot be tested. Germline CDR1 and CDR2: MGHDK and SYGVNS. The CDR3 sequence is 15 residues long.

This chain connects TRBV6-5 to TRBJ2-7; without DNA, the TCRdb call of TRBD1 cannot be checked. The CDR3 is 15 residues long. In germline, CDR1 is MNHEY, CDR2 SVGAGI. Here the CDR3 reads CASSYSDRGSYEQYF.